This TCR beta chain was profiled in a study of OX40 agonist ivuxolimab in advanced cancers. Study-level information: Partial responses were recorded for three patients, including one with hepatocellular carcinoma and two with cutaneous melanoma.

CDR3 length: 17 residues. The V segment lost 6 bases and the J segment 0 bases; nucleotides outside the gene matches: 13. CDR1 LNHDA and CDR2 SQIVND come from the germline V gene (reference sequence). The assay was immunoSEQ multiplex PCR, and TCRdb's table has in-frame clones only and misses some. The sample records around 66,000 clones, 75% to 90% being singletons. V and J are TRBV19 and TRBJ1-1; 7 bases are shared with TRBD1. This specimen was CD4+ or CD8+ T cells sorted from blood, taken in a trial of the OX40 agonist ivuxolimab. This sequence was found in an adult with an advanced solid tumor such as melanoma, head and neck, liver or kidney cancer. The CDR3 protein is CASRSGFPGQMNTEAFF. In DNA, the CDR3 is TGTGCCAGTAGGTCAGGGTTTCCGGGACAGATGAACACTGAAGCTTTCTTT. Full variable domain (rest looked up from reference TRBV19 and TRBJ1-1): DGGITQSPKYLFRKEGQNVTLSCEQNLNHDAMYWYRQDPGQGLRLIYYSQIVNDFQKGDIAEGYSVSREKKESFPLTVTSAQKNPTAFYLCASRSGFPGQMNTEAFFGQGTRLTVV.